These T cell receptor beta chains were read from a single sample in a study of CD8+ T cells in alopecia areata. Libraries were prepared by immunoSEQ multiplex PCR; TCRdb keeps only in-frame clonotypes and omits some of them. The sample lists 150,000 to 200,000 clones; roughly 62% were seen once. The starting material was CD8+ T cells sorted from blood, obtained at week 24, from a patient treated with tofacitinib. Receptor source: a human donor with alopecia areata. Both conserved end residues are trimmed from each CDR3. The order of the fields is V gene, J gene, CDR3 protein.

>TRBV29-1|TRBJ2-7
SVEGSIYEQY
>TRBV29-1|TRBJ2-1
SVEGAPSAAYNEQF
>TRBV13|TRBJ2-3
ASSLAQKTDTQY
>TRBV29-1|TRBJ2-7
SVEQENPYEQY
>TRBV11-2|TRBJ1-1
ASSFGTEAF
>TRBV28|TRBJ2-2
ASSLAGVSGELF
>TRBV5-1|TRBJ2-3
ASRVGQTSTDTQY
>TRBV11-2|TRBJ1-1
ASSSEKGASFTEAF
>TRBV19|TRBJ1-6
ASNLGSGSPLH
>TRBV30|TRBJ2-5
AWSTGAQY
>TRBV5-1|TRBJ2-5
ASSLGVTRGETQY
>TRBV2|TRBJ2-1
ASPLAGEGGNEQF
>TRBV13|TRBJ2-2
ASSGGQKNTGELF
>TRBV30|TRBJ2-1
ASKWYNLGNEQF
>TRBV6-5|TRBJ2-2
ASSYYLYSTGELF
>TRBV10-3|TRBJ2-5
AISSGTGGGETQY
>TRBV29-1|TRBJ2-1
SVTRDRNSGGFGYNEQF
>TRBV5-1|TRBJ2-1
ASSLIGQPSSYNEQF
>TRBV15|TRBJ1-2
ATSRDRTDNGYT
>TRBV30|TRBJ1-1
AWFAGGSAF
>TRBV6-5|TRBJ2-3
ASSYGSSTDTQY
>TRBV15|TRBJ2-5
ATSLDRGAGETQY
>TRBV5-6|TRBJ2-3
ASRPGLAGRGTDTQY
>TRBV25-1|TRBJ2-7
ASSEYGRTYEQY
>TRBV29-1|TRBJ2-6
SVEAGANVLT
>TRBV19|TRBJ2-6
ASSAGGANVLT
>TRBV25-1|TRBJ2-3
ASSERSSTDTQY
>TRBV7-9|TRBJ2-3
ASSPSLSGGSSTDTQY
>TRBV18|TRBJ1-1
ASSPQNTEAF
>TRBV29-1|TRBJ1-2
SVGAGGQGDGYT
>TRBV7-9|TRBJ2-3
ASSFPDGGDTQY
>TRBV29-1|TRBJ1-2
SVDMDGTSGYGYT
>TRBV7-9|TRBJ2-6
ASSLPTSVSSGANVLT
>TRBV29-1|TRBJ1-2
SVEVDYGYT
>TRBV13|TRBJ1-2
ASSLVGDRARPGYT
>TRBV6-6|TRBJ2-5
ASSYLGSNQETQY
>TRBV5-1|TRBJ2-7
ASSGPPPRSYEQY
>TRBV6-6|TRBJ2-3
ASSRRDSDTQY
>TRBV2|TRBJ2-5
ASRQGYETQY
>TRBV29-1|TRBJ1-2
SVETSGQAYGYT
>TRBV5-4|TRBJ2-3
ASSSMGREY
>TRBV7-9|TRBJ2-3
ASSPQDPPSTDTQY
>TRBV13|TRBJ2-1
ASSLWTTNEQF
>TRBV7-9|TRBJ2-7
ASSLGEFYEQY
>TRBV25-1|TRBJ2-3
ASRRTGGFPDTQY
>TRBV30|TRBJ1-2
AWDQGAYYGYT
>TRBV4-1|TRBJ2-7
ASSQDLTGYSYEQY
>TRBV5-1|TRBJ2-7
ASSFRQGFYEQY
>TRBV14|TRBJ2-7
ASSQEIGYEQY
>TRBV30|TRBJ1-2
AWTGRRGYT
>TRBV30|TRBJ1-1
ACWGGFEAF
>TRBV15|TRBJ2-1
ATSENGRGAANALAEQF
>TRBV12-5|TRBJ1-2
ASGRLNGIYT
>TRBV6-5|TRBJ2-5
ASRRGRETQY
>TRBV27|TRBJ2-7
ASSLRGGREQY
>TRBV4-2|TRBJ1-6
ASSPGGGSNSPLH
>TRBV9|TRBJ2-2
ASSAASAGELF